Listed here are 3 T cell receptor beta chains from one sample, sequenced in a study of blood T cell repertoires in COVID-19. The data were produced by immunoSEQ multiplex PCR, yet TCRdb's version contains in-frame clones alone and is incomplete. The sample lists 120,000 to 150,000 clones; roughly four fifths were seen once. The sample consisted of peripheral blood. The receptors here all came from a human donor with acute or convalescent COVID-19. The donor label of this sample is uncertain.

The chain couples TRBV5-1 to TRBJ1-1, with a tentative D call TRBD1 (5 bases). The germline V gene has CDR1 SGHRS and CDR2 YFSETQ. The CDR3 contains 16 residues. The V gene lost 1 base and the J gene lost 1 base, with 14 bases spanning the gap. Here the CDR3 reads CASSLFTAGGNTEAFF. The CDR3 coding sequence is TGCGCCAGCAGCTTGTTTACTGCGGGGGGGAACACTGAAGCTTTCTTT.

This chain joins TRBV18 and TRBJ2-5; 8 bases align to TRBD1. Per the germline V gene, CDR1 is KGHSH and CDR2 is LQKENI. V shed 6 bases and J 1 base; nucleotides not matched to a gene: 13. The CDR3 is 17 amino acids. The CDR3 protein is CASSVYPGGTGQETQYF. The DNA of the CDR3 is TGTGCCAGCTCGGTATACCCCGGCGGGACAGGCCAAGAGACCCAGTACTTC.

The chain couples TRBV19 to TRBJ2-2; D not certain. CDR1 is LNHDA, CDR2 SQIVND, per germline (reference sequence). The CDR3 covers 15 residues. The V end lost 3 bases, the J end lost 1 base, and 9 bases lay between the germline ends. The chain's CDR3 is CASSIRVQNTGELFF. The CDR3 coding sequence is TGTGCCAGTAGTATCCGGGTCCAGAACACCGGGGAGCTGTTTTTT.